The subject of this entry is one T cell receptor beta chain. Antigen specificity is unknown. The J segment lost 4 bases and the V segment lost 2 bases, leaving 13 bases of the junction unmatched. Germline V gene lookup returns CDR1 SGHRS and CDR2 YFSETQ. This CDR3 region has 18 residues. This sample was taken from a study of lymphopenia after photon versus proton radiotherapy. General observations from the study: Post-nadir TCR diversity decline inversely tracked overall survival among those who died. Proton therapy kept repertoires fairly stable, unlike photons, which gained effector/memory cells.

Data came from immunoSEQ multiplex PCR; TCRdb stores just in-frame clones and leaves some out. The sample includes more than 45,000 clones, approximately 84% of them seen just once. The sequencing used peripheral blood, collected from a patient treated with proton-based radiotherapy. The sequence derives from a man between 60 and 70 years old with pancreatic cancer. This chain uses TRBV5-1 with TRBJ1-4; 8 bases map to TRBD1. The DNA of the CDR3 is TGCGCCAGCAGCTTTTATCTGGGACAGGATGTATTTAATGAAAAACTGTTTTTT. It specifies CASSFYLGQDVFNEKLFF.